This passage covers 29 T cell receptor beta chains from one sample sequenced in a study of T-cell reconstitution after alpha-beta-depleted transplantation in children. Unique molecular identifiers were incorporated when the TCRbeta library was constructed. TCRdb independently ran MiXCR on the PCR reads; one entry per CDR3 protein. In the table there are roughly 240,000 distinct CDR3 sequences, around 7.5% of which are singletons. The sequences come from PBMCs, mostly from graft donor cells, collected 180 days after TCRalphabeta/CD19-depleted stem cell transplant. All receptors come from a male patient between 10 and 17 years old who had a stem cell transplant for acute lymphoblastic leukemia, so the T cells may come from the graft donor.

This clonotype has at least ten counts. V gene TRBV5-1 combines with J gene TRBJ2-2; 8 positions match TRBD2. The CDR3 has 16 amino acids. Germline V lookup: CDR1 SGHRS, CDR2 YFSETQ. J lost 4 bases, V lost 2 bases, and 7 bases had no gene match. The DNA for the CDR3 is TGCGCCAGCAGCTTTGGGAGAGCGGGGGTCACCGGGGAGCTGTTTTTT. Protein product: CASSFGRAGVTGELFF.

This clonotype was observed at least ten times. The chain combines TRBV5-1 with TRBJ1-1; D gene unclear. Trimming pared 2 bases from V and 1 base from J, leaving 9 bases between. The CDR3 extends over 14 amino acids. Germline V gives CDR1 SGHRS, CDR2 YFSETQ. The CDR3 reads CASSLQRPNTEAFF. CDR3 bases: TGCGCCAGCAGCTTACAGAGACCGAACACTGAAGCTTTCTTT.

This clonotype was picked up many times. This chain joins TRBV7-2 and TRBJ2-3; 7 bases map to TRBD2. CDR3 size: 15 residues. V gave up 8 bases and J gave up 3 bases; unmatched junction bases: 11. Germline V gives CDR1 SGHTA, CDR2 FQGNSA. CDR3 nucleotides: TGTGCCAGCGGGGGGGGGACTCTAAAAACAGATACGCAGTATTTT. This translates into CASGGGTLKTDTQYF.

This clonotype was observed a few times. The chain has TRBV18 and TRBJ1-5, with D hard to call. This CDR3 region has 14 residues. Per the germline V gene, CDR1 is KGHSH and CDR2 is LQKENI. V was cut by 2 bases and J by 0 bases, with 5 bases left in between. CDR3: CASSPDYSNQPQHF. In DNA form, the CDR3 reads TGTGCCAGCTCACCAGACTATAGCAATCAGCCCCAGCATTTT.

Ten or more counts support this clonotype. The rearrangement joins TRBV28 to TRBJ2-5, with D possibly being TRBD1 (5 bases). The germline V gene encodes CDR1 MDHEN and CDR2 SYDVKM. This CDR3 comprises 13 residues. The V end was cut by 7 bases, the J end by 2 bases, with 11 bases between. The CDR3 sequence is CASTQGRQETQYF. The CDR3 region has the DNA TGTGCCAGCACCCAGGGCAGACAAGAGACCCAGTACTTC.

This clonotype was seen ten or more times. The J gene is TRBJ2-1, the V gene TRBV24-1; 7 bases line up with TRBD1. The germline gives CDR1 KGHDR, CDR2 SFDVKD. J was trimmed by 3 bases and V by 9 bases; bases with no gene match: 7. The CDR3 is made up of 14 amino acids. As DNA, the CDR3 is TGTGCCACCGCCCGGGACAGCAGCTACAATGAGCAGTTCTTC. Translating gives CATARDSSYNEQFF.

This clonotype was counted many times. The V gene is TRBV7-8, the J gene TRBJ2-7; 7 bases align to TRBD1. With V trimmed by 4 bases and J by 7 bases, 16 bases remained unmatched. Germline values: CDR1 SGHVS, CDR2 FQNEAQ. This CDR3 comprises 16 residues. The chain's CDR3 is CASSSRGGQALGEQYF. CDR3 nucleotide sequence: TGTGCCAGCAGCTCAAGAGGCGGACAGGCCTTAGGGGAGCAGTACTTC.

This clonotype was observed many times. This chain connects TRBV25-1 to TRBJ2-7, with 7 bases identical to TRBD2. Germline CDR1 and CDR2: MGHDK and SYGVNS. J gave up 0 bases and V 4 bases, and 3 bases lay outside the gene matches. CDR3 length equals 14 residues. The CDR3 sequence: CASSVSSGSYEQYF. Written as DNA, the CDR3 is TGTGCCAGCAGTGTCTCTAGCGGCTCCTACGAGCAGTACTTC.

This clonotype was seen only a few times. The chain uses TRBV24-1 and TRBJ2-7; D might be TRBD1 (5 bases). Between the trimmed V and J ends, which lost 4 bases and 2 bases, there was a span of 17 bases. The CDR3 is 16 amino acids. From germline, CDR1 is KGHDR and CDR2 SFDVKD. CDR3 sequence (DNA): TGTGCCACCAGTGACCCGAAGGCAGGGAACCCCTACGAGCAGTACTTC. It yields the protein CATSDPKAGNPYEQYF.

This clonotype appeared a few times. The CDR3 region is CASTPGQFGGGDTQYF. The CDR3 coding sequence is TGTGCCAGCACGCCCGGCCAGTTCGGGGGAGGAGATACGCAGTATTTT. The chain recombines TRBV6-1 with TRBJ2-3; possible D gene TRBD2, 6 bases. This CDR3 contains 16 residues. CDR1 is MNHNS, CDR2 SASEGT, per germline. The V gene lost 7 bases and the J gene lost 5 bases, with 22 bases spanning the gap.

This clonotype was found many times. The chain links TRBV5-1 to TRBJ2-5; 10 positions match TRBD2. Trimming cost V 5 bases and J 5 bases; bases outside gene matches: 9. CDR3 length: 15 amino acids. The V gene's germline CDR1 is SGHRS and CDR2 YFSETQ. The CDR3 loop is CASSSSGRDRETQYF. The CDR3 region has the DNA TGCGCCAGCAGTTCTAGCGGGAGAGACCGGGAGACCCAGTACTTC.

Many counts were recorded for this clonotype. V is TRBV4-3 and J is TRBJ1-4; D not certain. Germline CDR1 is LGHNA and CDR2 is YSLEER. This CDR3 contains 13 residues. V dropped 5 bases and J dropped 7 bases, with 11 bases sitting between them. DNA for the CDR3: TGCGCCAGCAGCGGAATCGGCGGTGAAAAACTGTTTTTT. Translating it yields CASSGIGGEKLFF.

This clonotype was seen ten or more times. The rearrangement links TRBV28 to TRBJ1-2; possible D gene TRBD1, 6 bases. Per germline, CDR1 MDHEN and CDR2 SYDVKM. The V end lost 4 bases, the J end lost 7 bases, and 10 bases lay between the germline ends. The CDR3 runs to 12 residues. The CDR3: CASSSPGAGYTF. For the CDR3, the DNA is TGTGCCAGCAGTTCTCCAGGGGCTGGCTACACCTTC.

This clonotype has at least ten counts. This sequence joins TRBV6-6 and TRBJ2-3; D is possibly TRBD2 (5 bases). The CDR3 loop spans 13 amino acids. Trimming pared 8 bases from V and 2 bases from J, leaving 11 bases between. Per germline, CDR1 MNHNY and CDR2 SVGAGI (reference sequence). CDR3 amino acids: CASLPRVTDTQYF. The CDR3, as DNA: TGTGCCAGCCTCCCGCGGGTCACAGATACGCAGTATTTT.

The table lists this clonotype with many counts. CDR3: CASSQVGGSLTKNIQYF. The CDR3 bases are TGCGCCAGCAGCCAAGTGGGGGGAAGTCTAACCAAAAACATTCAGTACTTC. The genes are TRBV4-3 and TRBJ2-4, with a possible D match to TRBD2 (6 bases). Germline values: CDR1 LGHNA, CDR2 YSLEER. Trimming took 1 base from V and 2 from J, leaving 15 bases between them. This CDR3 spans 17 amino acids.

The table lists this clonotype with a few counts. This chain joins TRBV5-1 and TRBJ2-2, with 9 bases fitting TRBD1. CDR1 SGHRS and CDR2 YFSETQ come from the germline V gene. This CDR3 has 15 residues. Trimming took 3 bases from V and 5 from J; bases not matched to a gene: 5. Here the CDR3 reads CASSWIGQGTGELFF. DNA of the CDR3: TGCGCCAGCAGCTGGATAGGACAGGGGACCGGGGAGCTGTTTTTT.

In this sample, this clonotype turned up many times. The rearrangement joins TRBV15 to TRBJ2-1; D possibly corresponds to TRBD2 (5 bases). Germline V gene data show CDR1 as LNHNV and CDR2 as YYDKDF (reference sequence). The CDR3 spans 16 residues. V gave up 0 bases and J gave up 1 base, with 10 bases separating them. CDR3 DNA sequence: TGTGCCACCAGCAGAGAGGGGAGCTCTTCCTACAATGAGCAGTTCTTC. Protein sequence: CATSREGSSSYNEQFF.

The table lists this clonotype with many counts. For the CDR3, the DNA is TGCGCCAGCAGCTTGGAATCACACTTAACTCAGACCCAGTACTTC. Protein: CASSLESHLTQTQYF. V and J are TRBV5-1 and TRBJ2-5; no reliable D call. The V and J ends lost 0 bases and 6 bases respectively, with 15 bases between them. The CDR3 is 15 amino acids. Germline V gene data show CDR1 as SGHRS and CDR2 as YFSETQ.

Ten or more counts support this clonotype. The CDR3 DNA follows: TGTGCCAGCAGTAGTTTATGGGTCCACACCGGGGAGCTGTTTTTT. Protein sequence: CASSSLWVHTGELFF. The rearrangement joins TRBV12-3 or TRBV12-4 to TRBJ2-2; D ambiguous. The ends were cut back, 5 bases at V and 3 bases at J, with 13 bases in the middle. This CDR3 is 15 amino acids long.

This clonotype showed up just a few times. The chain couples TRBV23-1 to TRBJ1-6; perhaps TRBD1 as D (5 bases). TRBV23-1 is labeled an ORF, and its function is uncertain. This CDR3 spans 14 amino acids. The germline V and J ends were trimmed by 6 bases and 11 bases, with 17 bases remaining between them. Written as DNA, the CDR3 is TGCGCCAGCAGCTACCCCGGGACGCTACCACCCCTCCACTTT. Its protein product is CASSYPGTLPPLHF.

This clonotype was picked up many times. V gene TRBV12-3 or TRBV12-4 combines with J gene TRBJ2-5; no definite D call. This CDR3 comprises 14 residues. Trimming took 2 bases from V and 3 from J, leaving 10 bases between them. CDR3 bases: TGTGCCAGCAGTTTAAGGTCCTTAAAAGAGACCCAGTACTTC. Translating gives CASSLRSLKETQYF.

In its sample, this clonotype was seen many times. The gene calls are TRBV20-1 and TRBJ1-1, with D hard to call. V lost 4 bases to trimming and J lost 6 bases, with 15 bases between them. The V gene's germline CDR1 is DFQATT and CDR2 SNEGSKA (reference sequence). The CDR3 consists of 13 residues. CDR3 sequence (DNA): TGCAGTGCTAAATCGACTTCGATGGCTGAAGCTTTCTTT. Amino acids: CSAKSTSMAEAFF.

This clonotype was found many times. This rearrangement joins TRBV5-1 to TRBJ1-1; no firm D call. This CDR3 is 13 amino acids long. With 2 bases removed from V and 5 bases from J, the gap between germline ends came to 10 bases. Germline V gene sequence: CDR1 SGHRS, CDR2 YFSETQ. The CDR3 DNA sequence: TGCGCCAGCAGCTTTTTTCACGGGACTGAAGCTTTCTTT. It encodes CASSFFHGTEAFF.

V usage is TRBV12-3 or TRBV12-4 and J usage is TRBJ2-7, with 10 bases matching TRBD1. The CDR3 runs 16 residues. The trim removed 5 bases at V and 2 bases at J, leaving 9 bases unmatched. This CDR3 reads CASSRTGTGETYEQYF. CDR3 in DNA: TGTGCCAGCAGTCGAACCGGGACAGGGGAAACCTACGAGCAGTACTTC.

This chain connects TRBV2 to TRBJ2-7; possible D gene TRBD1, 6 bases. V was trimmed by 0 bases and J by 2 bases, leaving 11 bases between them. Germline V CDR1 and CDR2: SNHLY, FYNNEI. This CDR3 region has 15 residues. The CDR3 region is CASSEATGPTYEQYF. The CDR3 DNA follows: TGTGCCAGCAGTGAAGCGACAGGCCCTACCTACGAGCAGTACTTC.

This clonotype appeared many times. The J gene is TRBJ2-3, the V gene TRBV7-3, with 14 bases identical to TRBD2. This CDR3 is built from 17 residues. The ends lost 2 bases at V and 3 bases at J; junction bases unmatched: 4. The germline CDR1 and CDR2 sequences are SGHTA and FQGTGA. The CDR3 bases are TGTGCCAGCAGCTTAGGACTAGCGGGAGGTGGGACAGATACGCAGTATTTT. This sequence encodes CASSLGLAGGGTDTQYF.

This clonotype was counted at least ten times. The rearrangement uses TRBV12-3 or TRBV12-4 and TRBJ1-1; 8 bases agree with TRBD1. The CDR3 covers 14 residues. V lost 4 bases, J lost 5 bases, and 6 bases stayed unmatched. The CDR3 DNA follows: TGTGCCAGCAGTTACACAGGGGGAGGTACTGAAGCTTTCTTT. This translates into CASSYTGGGTEAFF.

Many counts were recorded for this clonotype. The chain carries TRBV12-3 or TRBV12-4 and TRBJ1-1, with D possibly matching TRBD1 (6 bases). V gave up 7 bases and J gave up 3 bases, with 18 bases separating them. The CDR3 is 15 residues long. This CDR3 reads CASNSRDTSHTEAFF. The CDR3 bases are TGTGCCAGCAATTCTCGGGACACCTCGCACACTGAAGCTTTCTTT.

This clonotype has at least ten counts. The rearrangement links TRBV4-3 to TRBJ2-7, with D perhaps given as TRBD1 or TRBD2 (5 bases each). CDR3 length equals 14 residues. Germline-derived CDR1 and CDR2 are LGHNA and YSLEER. Trimming pared 6 bases from V and 1 base from J, leaving 13 bases between. CDR3 sequence (DNA): TGCGCCAGCAGTCCCGGGACGCAGTCCTACGAGCAGTACTTC. It specifies CASSPGTQSYEQYF.